This T cell receptor (beta chain) was recovered during a study of PD-1 blockade in classical Hodgkin lymphoma. The time point is: cycle 4 day 1 (C4D1), after 6 weeks of nivolumab. Each patient relapsed following autologous stem cell transplantation, and prior brentuximab vedotin exposure differed. Complete response, partial response or progressive disease made up the best responses. Trimming removed 2 bases from V and 4 bases from J, with 13 bases in between. CDR3 length: 15 residues. The germline CDR1 and CDR2 sequences are SGHRS and YFSETQ. This clone was detected only once. Its target is not known. The assay was immunoSEQ multiplex PCR, and TCRdb's table has in-frame clones only and misses some. The data show tens of thousands of clones, roughly 90% seen once. General study results and limits: The CD4+ diversity rise by C4D1 was clearest in complete responders. Later analyses included only patients treated at least 1 year post-ASCT.

This sequence was found in a human donor with classical Hodgkin lymphoma. The sample was peripheral blood mononuclear cells (PBMCs), taken before the fourth cycle of nivolumab. The rearrangement joins TRBV5-1 to TRBJ2-1; no clear D. The CDR3 DNA reads as TGCGCCAGCAGCTTTTTAGGTCAGCTTTACAATGAGCAGTTCTTC. It codes for CASSFLGQLYNEQFF.